The T cell receptor (beta chain) under discussion was sequenced for a study of T cell responses to AZD1222 COVID-19 vaccine. Study context: Second-dose groups at about 4 or about 12 weeks were pooled. Regarding the study as a whole: Nearly half of the spike-specific TCRs reportedly recognize variant regions that carry no mutations. Dominant at 160-218 and 743-854, vaccine-associated CD4 TCRs also spanned spike. Donors were chiefly white British, with a greater number of females, and clonal diversity was perhaps underestimated.

Concerning this clone: Antigen unknown.

Profiling relied on immunoSEQ multiplex PCR, and the TCRdb table lists in-frame clones only, not all of them. Of 120,000 or so clones in the sample, about 88% were seen once. The sequence derives from an adult in good health. This specimen was peripheral blood, taken on day 0 of AZD1222 vaccination.

The CDR3 DNA sequence: TGTGCCAGTAGTAGATTTGGCACCATATATTTT. Protein product: CASSRFGTIYF. The J gene is TRBJ1-3, the V gene TRBV19; no firm D call. Trimming took 4 bases from V and 9 from J, leaving 7 bases between them. The CDR3 has 11 amino acids. Per germline, CDR1 LNHDA and CDR2 SQIVND (reference sequence).